This T cell receptor beta chain comes out of a study of blood T cell repertoires in COVID-19 (TCRdb year 2020). Context from the whole study: The collaborator samples originated in the United States, Italy and Spain and spanned the acute and convalescent phases of COVID-19. Where HLA class I and class II types were available, the types were taken from metadata supplied by the sample provider, not from assay-based typing. Deeply sampled blood TCRbeta repertoires from subjects exposed to, actively infected with, or recovered from COVID-19 were included in the dataset. Nearly every sample came with metadata listing a de-identified subject ID, COVID-19 status, age in years and sex. The prospective study material was composed of cDNA or gDNA derived from T cells, B-cell-depleted T cells, or PBMCs. Samples were obtained from the ongoing ImmuneRACE study (first 160 participants) and from approximately 1,200 subjects provided by 6 global collaborators. A freely available public database, intended as a resource for researchers studying the immune response to SARS-CoV-2, is where the repertoires were released. Results and caveats for the whole study, not just this receptor: Clinical and demographic metadata were provided uncurated, with the amount varying by source and participant.

Samples from volunteer blood donors who had recovered from COVID-19 were contributed by a second Seattle source. The collaborating institutions used their own protocols to collect whole blood in K2EDTA tubes. For TCRbeta analysis, collaborators shipped samples in one of three forms: frozen whole blood, isolated PBMCs, or DNA extracted from either of those sample types. Comment on this clone: Which antigen it targets is not known. Base qualities are not recorded, but no much larger clone differs from it by a single base.

TCRbeta CDR3 regions were amplified from genomic DNA by means of the immunoSEQ Assay, a bias-controlled multiplex PCR. In the authors' own workflow: The number of nucleated cells in each sample was estimated by amplification of reference gene primers within the assay. Sequence reads were collapsed and filtered to measure the absolute abundance of every unique TCRbeta CDR3 rearrangement. For each sample, productive Simpson clonality was calculated by taking the square root of Simpson's diversity index across productive rearrangements. Sourced from immuneACCESS, this table was stored by TCRdb with only in-frame sequences that have V and J called. A share of the clones is absent; for the studies checked, an unresolved V gene accounts for under half, and the remainder has no known explanation. V and J calls and clone size are copied from that table; D and trimming were computed from the DNA. The sample contains about 200,000 clones, around 90% of them found a single time. About 6% of the sample lies in the top ten.

V lost 6 bases and J lost 5 bases, and the count of bases not matched to a germline gene is 10. CDR1 and CDR2, looked up from the germline V gene, are SNHLY and FYNNEI. The CDR3 holds 16 amino acids from the cysteine to the phenylalanine. Only the CDR3 DNA is retained, 48 bases long and in frame from the first base. The receptor chain draws on TRBV2 and TRBJ2-5, and 12 junctional nucleotides match TRBD1. The sequenced sample consisted of peripheral blood. This sequence originates from a man in his 60s who had recovered from COVID-19. The CDR3 protein is CASRNLGQGARETQYF. The nucleotide sequence is TGTGCCAGCAGGAACCTGGGACAGGGGGCTAGGGAGACCCAGTACTTC.